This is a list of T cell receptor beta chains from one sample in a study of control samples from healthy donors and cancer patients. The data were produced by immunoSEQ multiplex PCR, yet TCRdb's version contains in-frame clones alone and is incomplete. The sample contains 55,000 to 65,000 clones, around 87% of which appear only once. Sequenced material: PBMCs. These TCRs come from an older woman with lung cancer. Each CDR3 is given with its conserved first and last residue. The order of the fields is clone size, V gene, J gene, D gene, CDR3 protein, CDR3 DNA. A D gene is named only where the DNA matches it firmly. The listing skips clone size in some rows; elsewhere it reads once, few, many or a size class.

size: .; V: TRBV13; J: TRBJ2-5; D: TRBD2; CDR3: CASSKLLAGVQETQYF; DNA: TGTGCCAGCAGCAAGCTACTAGCGGGAGTGCAAGAGACCCAGTACTTC
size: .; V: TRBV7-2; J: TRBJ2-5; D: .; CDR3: CASSLAQTTQETQYF; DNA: TGTGCCAGCAGCTTAGCGCAAACTACCCAAGAGACCCAGTACTTC
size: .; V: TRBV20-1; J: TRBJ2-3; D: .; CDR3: CSARGPGTQYF; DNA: TGCAGTGCTAGGGGCCCCGGTACGCAGTATTTT
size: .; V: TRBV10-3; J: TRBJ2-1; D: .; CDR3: CAATTGRGGLRLYNEQFF; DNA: TGTGCCGCGACAACGGGTAGAGGCGGACTAAGGCTTTACAATGAGCAGTTCTTC
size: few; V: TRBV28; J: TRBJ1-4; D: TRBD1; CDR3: CASSSPGTGNQKLFF; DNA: TGTGCCAGCAGTTCCCCCGGGACAGGCAACCAAAAACTGTTTTTT
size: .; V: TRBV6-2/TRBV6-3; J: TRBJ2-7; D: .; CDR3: CASSYVANYEQYF; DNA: TGTGCCAGCAGTTACGTAGCAAACTACGAGCAGTACTTC
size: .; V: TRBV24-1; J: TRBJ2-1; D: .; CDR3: CATSDDSGDVYNEQFF; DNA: TGTGCCACCAGTGATGACTCAGGGGACGTTTACAATGAGCAGTTCTTC
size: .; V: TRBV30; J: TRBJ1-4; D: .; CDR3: CAWSVRSGLVSEKLFF; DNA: TGTGCCTGGAGTGTACGGAGCGGTTTGGTTTCTGAAAAACTGTTTTTT
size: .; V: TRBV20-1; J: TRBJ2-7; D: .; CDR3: CSASAERFPYEQYF; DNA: TGCAGTGCTAGTGCAGAGCGGTTTCCCTACGAGCAGTACTTC
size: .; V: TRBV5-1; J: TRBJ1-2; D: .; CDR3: CATATTDPNYGYTF; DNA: TGCGCCACCGCGACGACAGACCCTAACTATGGCTACACCTTC
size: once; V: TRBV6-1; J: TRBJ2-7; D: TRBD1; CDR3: CASSEPGQGNGEQYF; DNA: TGTGCCAGCAGTGAACCCGGACAGGGAAATGGTGAGCAGTACTTC
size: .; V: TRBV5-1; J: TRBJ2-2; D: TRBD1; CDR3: CASSSGTVGTGELFF; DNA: TGCGCCAGCAGCTCCGGGACAGTGGGCACCGGGGAGCTGTTTTTT
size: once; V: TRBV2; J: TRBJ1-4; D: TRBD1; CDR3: CASSDLQGSEKLFF; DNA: TGTGCCAGCAGTGATCTACAGGGGAGCGAAAAACTGTTTTTT
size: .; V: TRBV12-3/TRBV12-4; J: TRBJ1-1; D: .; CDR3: CASSPLATEAFF; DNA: TGTGCCAGCAGCCCCTTGGCCACTGAAGCTTTCTTT
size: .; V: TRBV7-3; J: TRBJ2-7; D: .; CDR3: CASSLRGDIGYEQYF; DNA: TGTGCCAGCAGCTTAAGGGGGGACATTGGCTACGAGCAGTACTTC
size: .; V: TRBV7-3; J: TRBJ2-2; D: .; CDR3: CASSSGGSENTGELFF; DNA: TGTGCCAGCAGCTCAGGGGGGTCAGAGAACACCGGGGAGCTGTTTTTT
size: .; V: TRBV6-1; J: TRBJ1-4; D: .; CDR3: CASSGAGLGTNEKLFF; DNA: TGTGCCAGCAGTGGGGCCGGTTTGGGAACTAATGAAAAACTGTTTTTT
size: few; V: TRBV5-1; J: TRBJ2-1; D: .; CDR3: CASSLVYNEQFF; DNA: TGCGCCAGCAGCTTGGTCTACAATGAGCAGTTCTTC
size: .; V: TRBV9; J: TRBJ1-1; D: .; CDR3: CASSVAQQGTEAFF; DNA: TGTGCCAGCAGCGTAGCTCAACAGGGCACTGAAGCTTTCTTT
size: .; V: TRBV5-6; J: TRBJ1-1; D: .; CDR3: CASSLGRNTEAFF; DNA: TGTGCCAGCAGCTTGGGGAGGAACACTGAAGCTTTCTTT
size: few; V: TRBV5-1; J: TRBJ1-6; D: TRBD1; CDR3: CASSYAGQEGNSPLHF; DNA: TGCGCCAGCAGCTACGCGGGACAGGAGGGTAATTCACCCCTCCACTTT
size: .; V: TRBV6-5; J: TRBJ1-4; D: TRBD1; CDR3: CASRATEGAGEKLFF; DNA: TGTGCCAGCAGGGCCACGGAGGGGGCGGGTGAAAAACTGTTTTTT
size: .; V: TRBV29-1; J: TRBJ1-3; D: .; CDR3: CSVDGSSGNTIYF; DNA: TGCAGCGTTGATGGCAGCTCTGGAAACACCATATATTTT